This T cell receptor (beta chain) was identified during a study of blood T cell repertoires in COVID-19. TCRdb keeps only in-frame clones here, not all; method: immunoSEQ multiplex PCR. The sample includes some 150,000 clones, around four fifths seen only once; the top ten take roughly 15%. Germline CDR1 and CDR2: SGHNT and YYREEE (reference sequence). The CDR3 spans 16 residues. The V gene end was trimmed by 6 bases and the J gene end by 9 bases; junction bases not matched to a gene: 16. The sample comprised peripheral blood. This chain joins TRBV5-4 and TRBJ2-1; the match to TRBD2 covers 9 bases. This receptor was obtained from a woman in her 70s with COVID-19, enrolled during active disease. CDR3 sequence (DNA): TGTGCCAGCAAGCCGGACCTTAGCGGGAGCTGGCGTGAGCAGTTCTTC. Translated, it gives CASKPDLSGSWREQFF.